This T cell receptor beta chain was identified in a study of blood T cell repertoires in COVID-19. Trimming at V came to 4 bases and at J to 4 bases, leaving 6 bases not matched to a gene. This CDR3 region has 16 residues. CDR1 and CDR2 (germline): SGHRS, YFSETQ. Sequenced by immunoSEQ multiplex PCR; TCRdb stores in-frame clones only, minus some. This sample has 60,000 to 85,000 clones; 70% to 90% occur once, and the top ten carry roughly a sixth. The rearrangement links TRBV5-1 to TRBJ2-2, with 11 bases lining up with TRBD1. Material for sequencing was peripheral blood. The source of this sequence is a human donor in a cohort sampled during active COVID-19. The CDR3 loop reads CASSPGTGGVTGELFF. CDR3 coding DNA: TGCGCCAGCAGCCCTGGGACAGGGGGTGTCACCGGGGAGCTGTTTTTT.